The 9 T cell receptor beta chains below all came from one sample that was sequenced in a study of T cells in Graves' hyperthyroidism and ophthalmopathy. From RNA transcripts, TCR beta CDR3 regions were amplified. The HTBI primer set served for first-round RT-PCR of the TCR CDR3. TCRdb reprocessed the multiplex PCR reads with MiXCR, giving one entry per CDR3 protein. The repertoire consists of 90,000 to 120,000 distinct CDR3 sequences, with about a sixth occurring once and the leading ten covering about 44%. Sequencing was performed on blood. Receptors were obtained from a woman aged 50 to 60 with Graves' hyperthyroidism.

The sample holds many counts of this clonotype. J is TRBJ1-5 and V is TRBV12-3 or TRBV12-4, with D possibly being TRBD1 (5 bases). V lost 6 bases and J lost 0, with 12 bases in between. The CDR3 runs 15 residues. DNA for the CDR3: TGTGCCAGCAGCCACCGGGACGGTAGCAATCAGCCCCAGCATTTT. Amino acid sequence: CASSHRDGSNQPQHF.

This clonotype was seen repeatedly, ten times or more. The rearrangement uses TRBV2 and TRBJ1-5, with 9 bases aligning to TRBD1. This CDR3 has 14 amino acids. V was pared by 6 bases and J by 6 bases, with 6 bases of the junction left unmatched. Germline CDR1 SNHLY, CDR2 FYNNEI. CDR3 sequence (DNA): TGTGCCAGCAGCGGGACAGGGCGGTTTCAGCCCCAGCATTTT. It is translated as CASSGTGRFQPQHF.

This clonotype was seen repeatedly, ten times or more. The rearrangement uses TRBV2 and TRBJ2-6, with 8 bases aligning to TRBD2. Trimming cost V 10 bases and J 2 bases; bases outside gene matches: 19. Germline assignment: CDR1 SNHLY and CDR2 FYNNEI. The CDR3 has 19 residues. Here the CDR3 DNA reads TGTGCCACGCTCGAACACCCGGGACTAGTCAGACCTGGGGCCAACGTCCTGACTTTC. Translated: CATLEHPGLVRPGANVLTF.

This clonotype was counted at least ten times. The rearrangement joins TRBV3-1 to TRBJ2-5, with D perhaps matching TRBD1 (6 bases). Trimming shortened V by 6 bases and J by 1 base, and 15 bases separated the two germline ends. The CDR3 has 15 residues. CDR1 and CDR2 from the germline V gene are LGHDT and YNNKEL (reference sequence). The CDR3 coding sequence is TGTGCCAGCAGAAATAAAGGACAGATCCAAGAGACCCAGTACTTC. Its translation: CASRNKGQIQETQYF.

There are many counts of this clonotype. As DNA, the CDR3 is TGTGCCAGCAGCTCCTTGACTAGCGGGAGGGCCAATGAGCAGTTCTTC. As protein: CASSSLTSGRANEQFF. The chain carries TRBV7-2 and TRBJ2-1; 14 bases line up with TRBD2. The germline V gene has CDR1 SGHTA and CDR2 FQGNSA. V lost 4 bases, J lost 6 bases, and 5 bases stayed unmatched. This CDR3 spans 16 amino acids.

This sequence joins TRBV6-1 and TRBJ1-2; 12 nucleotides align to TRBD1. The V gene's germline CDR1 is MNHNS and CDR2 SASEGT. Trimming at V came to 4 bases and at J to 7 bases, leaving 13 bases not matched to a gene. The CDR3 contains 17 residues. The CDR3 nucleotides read TGTGCCAGCAGTGTCACTGCCGCGGGACAGGGGGCGCGTGGCTACACCTTC. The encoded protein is CASSVTAAGQGARGYTF.

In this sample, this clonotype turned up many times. CDR3 DNA sequence: TGCAGTGCTAGGCCGATGGGGGGGCTCAGCTATGGCTACACCTTC. It specifies CSARPMGGLSYGYTF. V gene TRBV20-1 combines with J gene TRBJ1-2, with D possibly matching TRBD1 (6 bases). V was clipped by 3 bases and J by 4 bases, with 18 bases between them. Germline V gene data show CDR1 as DFQATT and CDR2 as SNEGSKA (reference sequence). The CDR3 has 15 amino acids.

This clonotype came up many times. The CDR3 DNA is TGCAGCGTTGCTGGCGACAGGGGCTATGGCTACACCTTC. Translated, it gives CSVAGDRGYGYTF. J is TRBJ1-2 and V is TRBV29-1; 8 positions agree with TRBD1. With V trimmed by 4 bases and J by 4 bases, 5 bases remained unmatched. The CDR3 runs 13 residues. The germline V gene encodes CDR1 SQVTM and CDR2 ANQGSEA.

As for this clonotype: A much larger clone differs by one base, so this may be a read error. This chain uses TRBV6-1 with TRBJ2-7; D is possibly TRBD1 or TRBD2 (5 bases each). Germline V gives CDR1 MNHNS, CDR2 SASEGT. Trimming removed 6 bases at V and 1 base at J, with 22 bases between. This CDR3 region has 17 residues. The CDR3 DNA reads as TGTGCCAGCAGCAGGTCTAGAGGGGCTGGGCCTTCCTACGAGCAGTACTTC. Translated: CASSRSRGAGPSYEQYF.